This T cell receptor beta chain stems from a study of blood T cell repertoires in COVID-19. Study-wide context: Samples came from the United States, Italy and Spain, spanning acute and convalescent COVID-19. PBMCs, B-cell-depleted T cells, or T cells provided the cDNA or gDNA that made up the material.

Original methodology: The authors estimated nucleated cell counts from reference gene primer amplification. Libraries were prepared by immunoSEQ multiplex PCR; TCRdb keeps only in-frame clonotypes and omits some of them. For V, J and clone size, that table is used; D and trimming come from the DNA. Altogether fewer than 90,000 clones are present, around three quarters being singletons, with the ten largest covering over 40%. After removal of 1 base from V and 8 bases from J, the junction contained 26 bases not matched to a gene. CDR3 length equals 23 residues. Germline lookup yields CDR1 LGHDT and CDR2 YNNKEL (reference sequence).

The chain has TRBV3-1 (or the pseudogene TRBV3-2) and TRBJ2-1; 13 bases agree with TRBD2. The sequence derives from a human donor in a cohort sampled during active COVID-19. Sequenced input: peripheral blood. In DNA form, the CDR3 reads TGTGCCAGCAGCCAAGTTAGGCGACTAGCGGGAGGAAGCACGGGGAATCAGGGGGATGAGCAGTTCTTC. Protein product: CASSQVRRLAGGSTGNQGDEQFF.